This T cell receptor (beta chain) was identified during a study of beta chain features in type 1 diabetes. Study-wide background: Healthy donors and patients showed comparable age, gender and cell yields.

For this clone: What it binds is not known.

Reverse transcription of all isolated RNA meant that expressed TCRB transcripts were sequenced. Assay used: immunoSEQ multiplex PCR; TCRdb lists only in-frame clones, some missing. The sample consists of fewer than 300,000 clones, 9.5% to 13% of them appearing once. The CDR3 extends over 15 amino acids. Between the trimmed V and J ends, which lost 1 base and 4 bases, there was a span of 11 bases. Germline V gene data show CDR1 as MGHRA and CDR2 as YSYEKL. General study findings and limits: Researchers report that Type 1 diabetes patients had moderately but significantly shorter TCRB CDR3s across all four CD4+ subsets.

It was via CD45RO/CCR7/CD25/CD127/CD95/CD27 that CD4+ naive, central memory, regulatory and stem cell-like memory cells were sorted. Input material: naive CD4+ T cells from blood. The clonotype originates from a man aged 25 to 45 with type 1 diabetes. The genes are TRBV4-1 and TRBJ2-1; D possibly corresponds to TRBD2 (7 bases). CDR3 DNA: TGCGCCAGCAGCCAAGGGGGGGGGCCTTACAATGAGCAGTTCTTC. Residues: CASSQGGGPYNEQFF.